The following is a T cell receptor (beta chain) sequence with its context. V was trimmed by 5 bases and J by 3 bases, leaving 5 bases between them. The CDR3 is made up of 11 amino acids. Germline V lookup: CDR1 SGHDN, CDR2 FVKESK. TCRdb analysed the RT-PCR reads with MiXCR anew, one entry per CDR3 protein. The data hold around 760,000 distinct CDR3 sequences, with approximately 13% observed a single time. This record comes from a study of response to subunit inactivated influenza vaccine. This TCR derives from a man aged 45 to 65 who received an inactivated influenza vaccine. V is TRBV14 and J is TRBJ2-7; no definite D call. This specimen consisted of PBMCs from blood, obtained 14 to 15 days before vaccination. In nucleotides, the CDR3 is TGTGCCAGCAGCGGATACTACGAGCAGTACTTC. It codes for CASSGYYEQYF.